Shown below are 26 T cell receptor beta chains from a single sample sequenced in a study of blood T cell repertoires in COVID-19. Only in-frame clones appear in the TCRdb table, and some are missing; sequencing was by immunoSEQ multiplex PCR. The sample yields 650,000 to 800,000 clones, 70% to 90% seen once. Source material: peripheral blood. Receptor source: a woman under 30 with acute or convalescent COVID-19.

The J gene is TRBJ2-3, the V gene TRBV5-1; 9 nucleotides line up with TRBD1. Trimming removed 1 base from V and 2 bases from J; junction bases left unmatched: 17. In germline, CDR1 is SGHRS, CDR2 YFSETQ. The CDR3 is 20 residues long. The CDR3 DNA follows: TGCGCCAGCAGCTTGAATCCGGGACAGGGCCTCTCATTTCTCACAGATACGCAGTATTTT. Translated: CASSLNPGQGLSFLTDTQYF.

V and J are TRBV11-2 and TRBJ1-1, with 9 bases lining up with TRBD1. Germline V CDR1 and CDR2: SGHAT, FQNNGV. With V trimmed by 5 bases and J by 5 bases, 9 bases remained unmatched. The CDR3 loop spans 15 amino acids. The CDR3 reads CASSRTGGVGTEAFF. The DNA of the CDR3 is TGTGCCAGCAGCAGAACAGGGGGCGTGGGTACTGAAGCTTTCTTT.

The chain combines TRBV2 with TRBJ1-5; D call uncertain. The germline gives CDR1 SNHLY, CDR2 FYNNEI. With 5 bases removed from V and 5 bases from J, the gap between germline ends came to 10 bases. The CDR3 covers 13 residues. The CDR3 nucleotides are TGTGCCAGCAGTCAGAACCTGGATCAGCCCCAGCATTTT. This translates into CASSQNLDQPQHF.

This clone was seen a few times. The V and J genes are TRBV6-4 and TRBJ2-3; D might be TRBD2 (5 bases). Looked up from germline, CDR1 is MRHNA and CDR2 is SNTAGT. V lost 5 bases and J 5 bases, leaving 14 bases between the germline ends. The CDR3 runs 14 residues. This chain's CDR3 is CASSRKDGEDTQYF. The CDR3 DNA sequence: TGTGCCAGCAGTAGAAAGGACGGGGAAGATACGCAGTATTTT.

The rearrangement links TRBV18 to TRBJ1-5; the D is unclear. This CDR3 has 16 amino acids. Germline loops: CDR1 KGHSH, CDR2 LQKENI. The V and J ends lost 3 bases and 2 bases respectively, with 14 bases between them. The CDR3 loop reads CASSPAVADRNQPQHF. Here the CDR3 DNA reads TGTGCCAGCTCACCCGCGGTGGCCGACCGCAATCAGCCCCAGCATTTT.

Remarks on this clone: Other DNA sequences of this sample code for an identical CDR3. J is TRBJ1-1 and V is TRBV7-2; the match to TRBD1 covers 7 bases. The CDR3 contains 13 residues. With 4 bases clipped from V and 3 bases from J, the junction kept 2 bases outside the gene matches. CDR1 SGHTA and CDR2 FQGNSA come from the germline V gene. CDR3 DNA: TGTGCCAGCAGCTCACAGGGGTACACTGAAGCTTTCTTT. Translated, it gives CASSSQGYTEAFF.

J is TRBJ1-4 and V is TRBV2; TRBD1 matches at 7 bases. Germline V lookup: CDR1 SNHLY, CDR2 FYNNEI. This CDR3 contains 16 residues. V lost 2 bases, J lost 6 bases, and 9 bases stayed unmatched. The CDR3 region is CASSEKTDRVDEKLFF. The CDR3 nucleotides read TGTGCCAGCAGTGAAAAAACCGACAGGGTGGATGAAAAACTGTTTTTT.

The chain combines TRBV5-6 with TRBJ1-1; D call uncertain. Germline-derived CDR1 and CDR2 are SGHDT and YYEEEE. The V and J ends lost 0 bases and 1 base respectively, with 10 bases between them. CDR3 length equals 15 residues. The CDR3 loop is CASSLVLKKNTEAFF. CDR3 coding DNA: TGTGCCAGCAGCTTGGTACTGAAGAAGAACACTGAAGCTTTCTTT. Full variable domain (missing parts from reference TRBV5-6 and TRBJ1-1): DAGVTQSPTHLIKTRGQQVTLRCSPKSGHDTVSWYQQALGQGPQFIFQYYEEEERQRGNFPDRFSGHQFPNYSSELNVNALLLGDSALYLCASSLVLKKNTEAFFGQGTRLTVV.

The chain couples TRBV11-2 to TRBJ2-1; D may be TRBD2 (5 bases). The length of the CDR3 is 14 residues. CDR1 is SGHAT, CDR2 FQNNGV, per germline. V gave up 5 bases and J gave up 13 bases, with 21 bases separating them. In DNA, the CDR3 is TGTGCCAGCAGCATCATCAGCCGCCCTAGCCCCCAGTTCTTC. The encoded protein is CASSIISRPSPQFF.

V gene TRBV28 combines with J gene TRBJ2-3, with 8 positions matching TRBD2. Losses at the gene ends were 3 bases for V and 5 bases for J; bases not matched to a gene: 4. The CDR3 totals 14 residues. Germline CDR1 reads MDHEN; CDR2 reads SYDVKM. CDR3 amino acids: CASSLVGGGDTQYF. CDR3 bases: TGTGCCAGCAGTTTGGTCGGGGGGGGAGATACGCAGTATTTT.

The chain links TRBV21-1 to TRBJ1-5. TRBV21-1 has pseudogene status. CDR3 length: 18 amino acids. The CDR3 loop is CASSKDLGRRYSNQPQHF. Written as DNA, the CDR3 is TGTGCCAGCAGCAAAGATCTGGGCAGGAGGTATAGCAATCAGCCCCAGCATTTT.

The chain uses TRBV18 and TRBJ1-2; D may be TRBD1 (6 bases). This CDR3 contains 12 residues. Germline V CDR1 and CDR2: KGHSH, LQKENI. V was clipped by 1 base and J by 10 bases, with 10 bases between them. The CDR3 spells CASSPLGANYTF. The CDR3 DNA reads TGTGCCAGCTCACCACTGGGGGCAAACTACACCTTC.

The CDR3 region is CASSWPGIGLQYF. In nucleotides, the CDR3 is TGTGCCAGCAGCTGGCCAGGGATAGGATTGCAGTACTTC. The chain has TRBV7-6 and TRBJ2-7; the D gene is possibly TRBD1 (5 bases). V was trimmed by 4 bases and J by 9 bases, leaving 16 bases between them. Germline loops: CDR1 SGHVS, CDR2 FNYEAQ. This CDR3 region has 13 residues.

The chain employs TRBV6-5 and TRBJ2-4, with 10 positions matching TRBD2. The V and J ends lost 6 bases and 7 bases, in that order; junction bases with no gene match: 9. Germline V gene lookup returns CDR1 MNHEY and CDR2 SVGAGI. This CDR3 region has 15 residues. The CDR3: CASSQYSGGSNIQYF. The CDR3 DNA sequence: TGTGCCAGCAGCCAATATAGCGGGGGGAGCAACATTCAGTACTTC.

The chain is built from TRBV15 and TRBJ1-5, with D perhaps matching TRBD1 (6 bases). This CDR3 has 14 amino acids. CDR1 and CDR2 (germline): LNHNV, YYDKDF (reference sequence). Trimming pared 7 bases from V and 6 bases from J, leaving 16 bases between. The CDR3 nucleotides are TGTGCCACCATCCTACCAGGGGTGGGTCAGCCCCAGCATTTT. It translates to CATILPGVGQPQHF.

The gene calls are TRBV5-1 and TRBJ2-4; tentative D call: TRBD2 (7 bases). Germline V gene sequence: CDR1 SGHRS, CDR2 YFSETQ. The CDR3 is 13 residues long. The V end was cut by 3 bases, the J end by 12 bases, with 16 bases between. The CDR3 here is CASSWEGDGAQYF. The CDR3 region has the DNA TGCGCCAGCAGCTGGGAGGGGGATGGCGCTCAGTACTTC.

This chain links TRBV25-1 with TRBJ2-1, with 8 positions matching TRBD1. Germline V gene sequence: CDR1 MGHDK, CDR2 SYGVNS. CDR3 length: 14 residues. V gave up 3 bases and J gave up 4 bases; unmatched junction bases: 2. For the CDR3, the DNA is TGTGCCAGCAGTGAGTGGGACAGGTACAATGAGCAGTTCTTC. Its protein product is CASSEWDRYNEQFF.

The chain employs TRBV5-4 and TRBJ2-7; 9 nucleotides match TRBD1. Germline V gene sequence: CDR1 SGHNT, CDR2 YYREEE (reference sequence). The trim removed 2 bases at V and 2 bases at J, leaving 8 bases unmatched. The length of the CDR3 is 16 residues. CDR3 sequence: CASSFGQGTLAYEQYF. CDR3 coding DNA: TGTGCCAGCAGCTTTGGACAGGGGACCCTCGCCTACGAGCAGTACTTC. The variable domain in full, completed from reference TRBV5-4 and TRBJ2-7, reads ETGVTQSPTHLIKTRGQQVTLRCSSQSGHNTVSWYQQALGQGPQFIFQYYREEENGRGNFPPRFSGLQFPNYSSELNVNALELDDSALYLCASSFGQGTLAYEQYFGPGTRLTVT.

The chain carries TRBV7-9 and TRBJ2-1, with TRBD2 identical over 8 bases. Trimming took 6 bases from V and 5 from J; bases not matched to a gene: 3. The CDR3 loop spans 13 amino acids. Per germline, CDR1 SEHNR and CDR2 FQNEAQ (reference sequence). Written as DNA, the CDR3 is TGTGCCAGCAGTCATAGCGGGAACAATGAGCAGTTCTTC. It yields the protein CASSHSGNNEQFF.

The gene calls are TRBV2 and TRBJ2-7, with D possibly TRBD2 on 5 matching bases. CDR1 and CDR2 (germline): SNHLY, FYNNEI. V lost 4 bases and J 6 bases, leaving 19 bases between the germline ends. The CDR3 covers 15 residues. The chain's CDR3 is CASSVITGWTVEQYF. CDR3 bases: TGTGCCAGCAGTGTCATTACGGGGTGGACGGTCGAGCAGTACTTC.

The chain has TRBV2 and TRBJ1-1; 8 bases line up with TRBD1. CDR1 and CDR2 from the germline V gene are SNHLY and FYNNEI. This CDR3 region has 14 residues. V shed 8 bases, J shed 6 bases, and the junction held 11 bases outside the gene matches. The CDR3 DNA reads TGTGCCAGCCCTACACTCACAGGGGGACCTGAAGCTTTCTTT. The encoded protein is CASPTLTGGPEAFF.

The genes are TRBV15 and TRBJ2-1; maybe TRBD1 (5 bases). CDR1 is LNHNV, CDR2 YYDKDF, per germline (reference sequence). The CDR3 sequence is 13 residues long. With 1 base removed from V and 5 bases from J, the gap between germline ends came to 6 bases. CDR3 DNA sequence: TGTGCCACCAGCAGAGGACAGAACAATGAGCAGTTCTTC. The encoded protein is CATSRGQNNEQFF.

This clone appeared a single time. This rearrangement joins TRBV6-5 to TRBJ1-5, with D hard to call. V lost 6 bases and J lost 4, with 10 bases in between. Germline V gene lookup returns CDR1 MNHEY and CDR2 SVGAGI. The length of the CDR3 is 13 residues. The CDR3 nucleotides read TGTGCCAGCAGAGATATGAGAAATCAGCCCCAGCATTTT. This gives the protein CASRDMRNQPQHF.

Here the CDR3 DNA reads TGTGCCAGCAGTGCCATAATAGGGGTCGGGGAGCTGTTTTTT. Amino acid sequence: CASSAIIGVGELFF. This chain links TRBV27 with TRBJ2-2; D may be TRBD1 (5 bases). CDR3 length: 14 residues. V gave up 5 bases and J gave up 7 bases, with 14 bases separating them. Germline V gives CDR1 MNHEY, CDR2 SMNVEV (reference sequence).

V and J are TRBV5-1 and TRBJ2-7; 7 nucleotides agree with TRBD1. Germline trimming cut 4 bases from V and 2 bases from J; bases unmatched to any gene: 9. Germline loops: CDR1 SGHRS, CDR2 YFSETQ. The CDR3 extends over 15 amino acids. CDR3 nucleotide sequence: TGCGCCAGCAGCCCGCAGCGCAGGGGGACCTACGAGCAGTACTTC. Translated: CASSPQRRGTYEQYF.

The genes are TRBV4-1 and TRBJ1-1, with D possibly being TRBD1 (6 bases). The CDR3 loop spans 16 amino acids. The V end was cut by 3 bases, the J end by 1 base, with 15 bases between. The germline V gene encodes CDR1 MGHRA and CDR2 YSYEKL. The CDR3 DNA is TGCGCCAGCAGCCAGGAGGGGGGGGCCTGGAACACTGAAGCTTTCTTT. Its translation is CASSQEGGAWNTEAFF.